The 9 T cell receptor beta chains in this list originate from one sample, sequenced in a study of CD4 T cells in relation to SARS-CoV-2 and coronaviruses. These receptors lack a known antigen. Unexposed donor CD4+ T cells date from about 2010-2018, before the COVID-19 pandemic. CD4+ T cells were isolated from the cells after 10 days of culture. Profiled with immunoSEQ multiplex PCR; TCRdb holds only in-frame clones, not every one. The sample includes about 22,000 clones, 55% to 75% of them seen just once. Sequenced input: CD4+ T cells from PBMCs, cultured in vitro. These receptors were obtained from a human donor in good health.

The chain links TRBV7-9 to TRBJ1-1; D is unclear. This CDR3 contains 12 residues. V lost 10 bases and J 2 bases, leaving 11 bases between the germline ends. Germline V CDR1 and CDR2: SEHNR, FQNEAQ (reference sequence). The CDR3 here is CATLWGNTEAFF. The CDR3 bases are TGTGCCACCCTATGGGGAAACACTGAAGCTTTCTTT.

CDR3 residues: CASSYSSGVFGNTIYF. CDR3 nucleotide sequence: TGTGCCAGCAGTTATAGTTCAGGGGTTTTTGGAAACACCATATATTTT. The chain joins TRBV6-5 to TRBJ1-3, with D possibly being TRBD1 (6 bases). V was cut by 3 bases and J by 3 bases, with 15 bases left in between. Germline lookup yields CDR1 MNHEY and CDR2 SVGAGI. The CDR3 consists of 16 residues.

This CDR3 is CASSRTGAYNEQFF. Here the CDR3 DNA reads TGTGCCAGCTCAAGGACAGGGGCCTACAATGAGCAGTTCTTC. V is TRBV18 and J is TRBJ2-1; 9 bases are shared with TRBD1. The CDR3 covers 14 residues. The V segment lost 5 bases and the J segment 2 bases; nucleotides outside the gene matches: 1. The germline V gene encodes CDR1 KGHSH and CDR2 LQKENI.

The rearrangement uses TRBV19 and TRBJ2-5, with 8 bases matching TRBD2. The length of the CDR3 is 16 residues. Per the germline V gene, CDR1 is LNHDA and CDR2 is SQIVND (reference sequence). The junction had 6 bases not matched to a gene; V was cut back by 1 base and J by 2 bases. The CDR3 loop is CASSIGASGRQETQYF. The CDR3 nucleotides read TGTGCCAGTAGTATAGGGGCTAGCGGGCGGCAAGAGACCCAGTACTTC. The full variable domain, with the rest looked up from reference TRBV19 and TRBJ2-5, is DGGITQSPKYLFRKEGQNVTLSCEQNLNHDAMYWYRQDPGQGLRLIYYSQIVNDFQKGDIAEGYSVSREKKESFPLTVTSAQKNPTAFYLCASSIGASGRQETQYFGPGTRLLVL.

The chain links TRBV7-6 to TRBJ1-5; 7 positions match TRBD1. This CDR3 is 18 amino acids long. Germline CDR1 SGHVS, CDR2 FNYEAQ. J gave up 3 bases and V 5 bases, and 16 bases lay outside the gene matches. The DNA for the CDR3 is TGTGCCAGCAGCCTAACTCCACAGGGGCCGGTGGACAATCAGCCCCAGCATTTT. Amino acid sequence: CASSLTPQGPVDNQPQHF. Supplemented by reference TRBV7-6 and TRBJ1-5, the full variable domain reads GAGVSQSPRYKVTKRGQDVALRCDPISGHVSLYWYRQALGQGPEFLTYFNYEAQQDKSGLPNDRFSAERPEGSISTLTIQRTEQRDSAMYRCASSLTPQGPVDNQPQHFGDGTRLSIL.

This clone was counted a few times. The gene calls are TRBV5-6 and TRBJ1-2; D gene ambiguous. V was trimmed by 3 bases and J by 2 bases, leaving 11 bases between them. The germline gives CDR1 SGHDT, CDR2 YYEEEE. The CDR3 has 14 residues. CDR3: CASSSTGQNYGYTF. The CDR3 coding sequence is TGTGCCAGCAGCTCTACCGGGCAGAACTATGGCTACACCTTC.

This clone came up a few times. The chain employs TRBV19 and TRBJ1-4; 7 bases map to TRBD1. With V trimmed by 8 bases and J by 8 bases, 14 bases remained unmatched. CDR1 LNHDA and CDR2 SQIVND come from the germline V gene (reference sequence). The CDR3 is 15 residues long. CDR3 DNA sequence: TGTGCCAGTGGGGGATTCGACAGGGTGTTCGAAAAACTGTTTTTT. Translation: CASGGFDRVFEKLFF.

The CDR3 sequence: CASSQRGPSPSGNTIYF. The CDR3 bases are TGTGCCAGCTCACAGAGGGGCCCCTCCCCCTCTGGAAACACCATATATTTT. This sequence joins TRBV18 and TRBJ1-3; TRBD1 might be the D (5 bases). Per the germline V gene, CDR1 is KGHSH and CDR2 is LQKENI. This CDR3 contains 17 residues. Trimming took 4 bases from V and 0 from J, leaving 16 bases between them.

This clone was recorded a few times. The chain combines TRBV2 with TRBJ1-1; D may be TRBD1 (5 bases). Trimming cost V 6 bases and J 1 base, with 12 bases left between them. The germline CDR1 and CDR2 sequences are SNHLY and FYNNEI. This CDR3 spans 14 amino acids. The CDR3 protein is CASSPRQKNTEAFF. The CDR3 nucleotides read TGTGCCAGCAGCCCAAGACAGAAGAACACTGAAGCTTTCTTT. The variable domain in full, completed from reference TRBV2 and TRBJ1-1, reads EPEVTQTPSHQVTQMGQEVILRCVPISNHLYFYWYRQILGQKVEFLVSFYNNEISEKSEIFDDQFSVERPDGSNFTLKIRSTKLEDSAMYFCASSPRQKNTEAFFGQGTRLTVV.